This T cell receptor (beta chain) was observed in a study of human T cells and chemical hapten exposure. The ends were cut back, 8 bases at V and 2 bases at J, with 12 bases in the middle. The CDR3 is 13 amino acids. CDR1 and CDR2 (germline): SNHLY, FYNNEI. Stated time point: patch test 3, about 24 weeks after DPC sensitization. Described treatment: therapeutic diphenylcyclopropenone sensitization with weekly scalp DPC. A single record per CDR3 protein comes from TCRdb applying MiXCR to the RACE reads. Of about 190,000 distinct CDR3 sequences in the sample, around a quarter were seen once. The V and J genes are TRBV2 and TRBJ2-5; unclear D gene. The receptor comes from a woman aged 40 to 50 with alopecia areata. Some clones in this sample may be carry-over from other donors' samples. Source: whole blood, taken in connection with sensitization to the hapten diphenylcyclopropenone (DPC). CDR3 sequence reads: CASAAQVQETQYF. The CDR3, as DNA: TGTGCCAGCGCCGCCCAGGTGCAAGAGACCCAGTACTTC.